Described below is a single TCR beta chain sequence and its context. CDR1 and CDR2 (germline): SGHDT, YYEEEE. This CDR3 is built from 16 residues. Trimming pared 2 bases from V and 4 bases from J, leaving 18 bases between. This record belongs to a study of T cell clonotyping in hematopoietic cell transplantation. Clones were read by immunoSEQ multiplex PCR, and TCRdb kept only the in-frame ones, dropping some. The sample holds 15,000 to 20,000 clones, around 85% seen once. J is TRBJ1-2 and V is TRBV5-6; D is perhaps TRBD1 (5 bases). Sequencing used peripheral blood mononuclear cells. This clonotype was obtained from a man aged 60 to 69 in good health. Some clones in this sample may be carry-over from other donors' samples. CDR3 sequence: CASSFPLPTVSYGYTF. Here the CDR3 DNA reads TGTGCCAGCAGCTTTCCCCTACCGACAGTCTCCTATGGCTACACCTTC.